This TCR beta chain was identified during a study of cytomegalovirus exposure and HLA in healthy donors. Study at large: Unique TCR beta sequences numbering over 100 million came from around 180 million T cells in an earlier analysis. Notes on the study in general: Association of a missense DCLRE1C variant with TCR beta V- and J-gene trimming was reported in a later analysis. In a later analysis, an Asian-associated ancestry cluster reportedly showed fewer N-insertions than the roughly 700-donor mean.

The PCR had 60 Vbeta and 13 Jbeta primers. The method was immunoSEQ multiplex PCR; TCRdb's version includes in-frame clones alone and lacks a portion of them. The table records 150,000 to 200,000 clones, roughly 73% of them present only once. The CDR3 has 15 amino acids. V trimming: 1 base; J trimming: 4 bases; junction bases outside the gene matches: 2. Per the germline V gene, CDR1 is LNHDA and CDR2 is SQIVND (reference sequence). Comments on this clone: What it recognizes is unknown.

The J gene is TRBJ1-5, the V gene TRBV19, with 9 bases that match TRBD1. The TCR comes from a woman aged 25 to 39 in good health and CMV-seronegative. Specimen: PBMCs. CDR3 loop: CASSIGGQGNQPQHF. CDR3 DNA sequence: TGTGCCAGTAGTATAGGTGGACAGGGGAATCAGCCCCAGCATTTT.